This record covers a single TCR beta chain. Trimming cost V 0 bases and J 4 bases, with 12 bases left between them. Germline CDR1 is LGHNA and CDR2 is YNFKEQ. The CDR3 loop spans 15 amino acids. The sample originates from a study of blood T cell repertoires in COVID-19. Study background: Each recovered donor of Cohort 3 presented with two negative PCRs, clearance, or symptom resolution. Sample material is recorded as cDNA or gDNA derived from T cells, B-cell-depleted T cells, or PBMCs. Samples representing acute and convalescent COVID-19 were sourced from the United States, Italy and Spain.

Clinical histories supplied by participants themselves formed the basis of cohort assignment. TCRdb's table, derived via immunoSEQ multiplex PCR, lists solely in-frame clones and lacks some. The top ten hold around 23% of the sample, which has about 210,000 clones, 70% to 90% seen once. The chain employs TRBV4-2 and TRBJ1-2, with D unresolved. The sequencing input was PBMCs or T cells enriched from blood (not recorded which). The source of this sequence is a woman in her thirties or forties in a cohort exposed to, infected with or recovered from COVID-19 (not recorded which). Here the CDR3 DNA reads TGTGCCAGCAGCCAAGATATGGGGAGGGCCTATGGCTACACCTTC. It translates to CASSQDMGRAYGYTF.